These T cell receptor beta chains were read from a single sample in a study of T cells after yellow fever vaccination. TCRdb fed the 5' RACE reads into MiXCR, producing one record per CDR3 protein. The data contain around 310,000 distinct CDR3 sequences, approximately 4.3% of them singletons. The sequences come from PBMCs, collected 15 days after the yellow fever booster vaccination. The source is a man between 18 and 29 years old who received the YFV17D yellow fever vaccine. Both conserved end residues are part of each CDR3. The D gene is left open where the match is weak. Clone size, where shown, is once, few, many, or a class for clones that have expanded.

V gene	J gene	D gene	clone size	CDR3 DNA	CDR3 protein
TRBV12-3/TRBV12-4	TRBJ1-5	NA	NA	TGTGCCAGCGATAGAGGGAATTTGGATCAGCCCCAGCATTTT	CASDRGNLDQPQHF
TRBV5-6	TRBJ2-7	NA	many	TGTGCCAGCAGTACTTGGGTATCCTACGAGCAGTACTTC	CASSTWVSYEQYF
TRBV4-3	TRBJ2-7	NA	NA	TGCGCCAGCAGCCAAGTTTCTGCCAGGGGCTACGAGCAGTACTTC	CASSQVSARGYEQYF
TRBV12-3/TRBV12-4	TRBJ1-1	NA	many	TGTGCCAGCAGTTTAGGACACCAGATGAACACTGAAGCTTTCTTT	CASSLGHQMNTEAFF
TRBV5-4	TRBJ1-5	NA	many	TGTGCCAGCAGCCCCTTTCCCGGGAGCAATCAGCCCCAGCATTTT	CASSPFPGSNQPQHF
TRBV28	TRBJ2-3	NA	many	TGTGCCAGCAGCGACGGGGGCCTCGCAGATACGCAGTATTTT	CASSDGGLADTQYF
TRBV6-6	TRBJ1-2	TRBD1	many	TGTGCCAGCAGATCGACAGGGGGCGCCCTCTCTGTAGGCTACACCTTC	CASRSTGGALSVGYTF
TRBV12-3/TRBV12-4	TRBJ1-1	TRBD1	NA	TGTGCCAGCAGGACAGGGGCCGCTAGAGACACTGAAGCTTTCTTT	CASRTGAARDTEAFF
TRBV6-5	TRBJ2-3	TRBD2	many	TGTGCCAGCTGGACTAGCGGGGCCAGCACAGATACGCAGTATTTT	CASWTSGASTDTQYF
TRBV29-1	TRBJ2-5	NA	many	TGCAGCGCGAGGCTGGGCCGAGAGACCCAGTACTTC	CSARLGRETQYF
TRBV7-2	TRBJ2-7	NA	few	TGTGCCAGCAGTAAGGAGGGAGGAGACAACGAGCAGTACTTC	CASSKEGGDNEQYF
TRBV4-3	TRBJ1-5	NA	many	TGCGCCAGCAGCCAAGATGTAGGGAATCAGCCCCAGCATTTT	CASSQDVGNQPQHF
TRBV20-1	TRBJ1-2	NA	many	TGCAGTGCAAGCGAGGAAGGCTATGGCTACACCTTC	CSASEEGYGYTF